A selection of T cell receptor beta chains follows, all from one sample in a study of blood T cells in healthy people across ages. TCRdb analysed the 5' RACE reads with MiXCR anew, one entry per CDR3 protein. The table has approximately 880,000 distinct CDR3 sequences, roughly 43% seen once. Sequenced material: blood. The receptors stem from a man younger than 40 in good health. CDR3s leave out the opening cysteine and the closing phenylalanine or tryptophan. The order of the fields is V gene, CDR3 protein.

>TRBV28
AGSPFIVGPPMMNTEAF
>TRBV6-1
ASSEGRGQTYNEQF
>TRBV5-1
ASSLESPGANVLT
>TRBV6-1
ASSESIGFNTEAF
>TRBV7-3
ASSLKVTGGAGTDTQY
>TRBV20-1
SAGGGTGRNEQY
>TRBV10-3
AISGGQGPSYEQY
>TRBV18
ASSPQTGNTIY
>TRBV6-2/TRBV6-3
ASSYSTRGTGELF
>TRBV20-1
SASWVEVTYEQY
>TRBV25-1
ASSTTATYQETQY
>TRBV7-9
ASSLGAQGFTGDTQY
>TRBV4-1
ASSQTTSAGTDTQY
>TRBV7-3
ASSANSADTQY
>TRBV6-5
ASSEVVGLEQY
>TRBV7-2
ASSLGFASYNEQF
>TRBV20-1
SAEDRARNTEAF
>TRBV7-3
ASSTWAGGISSTDTQY
>TRBV7-2
ASSPRGHGSNEQY
>TRBV3-1
ASSQTGGGQPQH
>TRBV7-2
ASTRGQLGSTEAF
>TRBV20-1
SARDGRRIAKNIQY
>TRBV7-9
ASSSGGAGTEAF
>TRBV6-5
ASRYGGTDTQY
>TRBV7-9
ASSLGALISYEQY
>TRBV6-6
ASSYQGGEETQY
>TRBV4-3
ASSQDNEFPYEQY
>TRBV6-6
ASSSDSDREAY
>TRBV20-1
SAREARGGNEQF
>TRBV6-1
ASSELAEGWNIQY
>TRBV6-1
ASSEEGLRNQPQH
>TRBV20-1
SARRDRGSYEQY
>TRBV11-2
ASSLDGRTYNEQF
>TRBV6-5
ASGSGTETYNEQF
>TRBV25-1
ASSEREGETQY